Listed here are 10 T cell receptor beta chains from one sample, sequenced in a study of post-analysis software for immune sequencing data. Antigens of these TCRs are unknown. Prepared libraries of TCR beta cDNA carried unique molecular identifiers. Via MiXCR, TCRdb re-called the PCR reads, giving one row per CDR3 protein. This table has 700,000 to 800,000 distinct CDR3 sequences, roughly 30% appearing once. Study-level points and caveats: Patients used about 5 TRBV segments, including TRBV5-6, TRBV5-1 and TRBV20-1, more often than controls.

Material for sequencing was blood. The receptors stem from a girl aged 10-17 years with multiple sclerosis.

The chain carries TRBV6-1 and TRBJ1-1, with D perhaps matching TRBD1 (6 bases). The CDR3 has 15 residues. Germline assignment: CDR1 MNHNS and CDR2 SASEGT. V was cut by 5 bases and J by 1 base, with 14 bases left in between. The CDR3 region has the DNA TGTGCCAGCAGTAGACAGGATAATACGAACACTGAAGCTTTCTTT. The encoded protein is CASSRQDNTNTEAFF.

This clonotype was observed a handful of times. The chain has TRBV11-2 and TRBJ2-3; weak D call: TRBD1 (5 bases). Per the germline V gene, CDR1 is SGHAT and CDR2 is FQNNGV. The CDR3 spans 15 residues. Trimming pared 3 bases from V and 3 bases from J, leaving 13 bases between. The CDR3 DNA reads TGTGCCAGCAGCTTGGGGCTAGGGGAAACAGATACGCAGTATTTT. The encoded protein is CASSLGLGETDTQYF.

Concerning this clonotype: The junction departs from the called germline gene at one end, perhaps through a read error. The chain carries TRBV7-9 and TRBJ2-5; perhaps TRBD2 as D (5 bases). The CDR3 totals 15 residues. Germline V CDR1 and CDR2: SEHNR, FQNEAQ (reference sequence). As DNA, the CDR3 is TGTTCCAGCAGCTTCACTGGGAGCGTTGGGGAGACCCAGTACTTC. Amino acid sequence: CSSSFTGSVGETQYF.

This clonotype has a handful of counts. V and J are TRBV7-6 and TRBJ1-6, with TRBD1 as a possible D gene (5 bases). The CDR3 covers 15 residues. Germline CDR1 and CDR2: SGHVS and FNYEAQ. The ends were cut back, 0 bases at V and 10 bases at J, with 13 bases in the middle. CDR3 protein: CASSLAGEDGSPLHF. CDR3 nucleotide sequence: TGTGCCAGCAGCTTAGCAGGGGAGGACGGGTCACCCCTCCACTTT.

This clonotype was found a few times. The J gene is TRBJ1-1, the V gene TRBV7-9; D may be TRBD1 (6 bases). Trimming took 5 bases from V and 3 from J, leaving 16 bases between them. Germline values: CDR1 SEHNR, CDR2 FQNEAQ (reference sequence). The CDR3 is 15 amino acids. DNA for the CDR3: TGTGCCAGCAGCCCCCCCGGGACACGGGACACTGAAGCTTTCTTT. It specifies CASSPPGTRDTEAFF.

This clonotype was counted only a few times. The rearrangement uses TRBV28 and TRBJ2-1, with TRBD2 matching over 10 bases. CDR3 length: 15 amino acids. Unmatched junction bases numbered 8, after V lost 7 bases and J lost 5 bases. Germline V CDR1 and CDR2: MDHEN, SYDVKM. For the CDR3, the DNA is TGTGCCAGCAACCAAGCGGGAGGGGGTAACAATGAGCAGTTCTTC. It translates to CASNQAGGGNNEQFF.

The V call is TRBV20-1, the J call TRBJ2-3; TRBD2 agrees at 8 bases. V lost 3 bases and J lost 3; bases outside the gene matches: 11. The CDR3 is 16 residues long. CDR1 DFQATT and CDR2 SNEGSKA come from the germline V gene (reference sequence). CDR3 nucleotides: TGCAGTGCTAGTCGGTCGCGCGGGGGGATGACAGATACGCAGTATTTT. Protein: CSASRSRGGMTDTQYF.

This clonotype was recorded only once. This CDR3 is CSARDDEVDGYTF. The CDR3, as DNA: TGCAGTGCTAGAGATGACGAGGTGGATGGCTACACCTTC. The chain combines TRBV20-1 with TRBJ1-2; D is uncertain. The germline V gene encodes CDR1 DFQATT and CDR2 SNEGSKA (reference sequence). V was clipped by 0 bases and J by 6 bases, with 11 bases between them. This CDR3 spans 13 amino acids.

This chain joins TRBV28 and TRBJ2-3; D gene uncertain. The germline V gene has CDR1 MDHEN and CDR2 SYDVKM. V was pared by 6 bases and J by 9 bases, with 16 bases between. The length of the CDR3 is 13 residues. The CDR3 DNA reads TGTGCCAGCAGCCGATCTCCAGTTCTGACGCAGTATTTT. Protein product: CASSRSPVLTQYF. Full variable domain (rest looked up from reference TRBV28 and TRBJ2-3): DVKVTQSSRYLVKRTGEKVFLECVQDMDHENMFWYRQDPGLGLRLIYFSYDVKMKEKGDIPEGYSVSREKKERFSLILESASTNQTSMYLCASSRSPVLTQYFGPGTRLTVL.

A remark on this clonotype: At one of its ends the junction is not consistent with the germline gene, which may arise from a read error. The rearrangement joins TRBV5-6 to TRBJ1-1; 8 positions match TRBD1. Germline lookup yields CDR1 SGHDT and CDR2 YYEEEE. The CDR3 has 15 amino acids. In DNA form, the CDR3 reads TGTGCCGGCAGCTGGTTGGACAGGGAGAACACTGAAGCTTTCTTT. Protein product: CAGSWLDRENTEAFF.